Shown below are 21 T cell receptor beta chains from a single sample sequenced in a study of T-cell memory formation after mild COVID-19. TCRdb reanalysed the 5' RACE reads using MiXCR and keeps one entry per CDR3 protein. The table has around 410,000 distinct CDR3 sequences, more than 20% seen once; the top ten hold around 13%. Sequencing used PBMCs or a T cell subset sorted from them (not recorded which). These receptors were collected from an adult woman who had mild COVID-19 (a few samples of this study predate the infection). Cell type and time point are not known.

The table lists this clonotype with a few counts. V usage is TRBV4-3 and J usage is TRBJ2-1; 9 bases are a match to TRBD2. Losses at the gene ends were 3 bases for V and 6 bases for J; bases not matched to a gene: 12. CDR1 and CDR2 from the germline V gene are LGHNA and YSLEER. CDR3 length: 17 residues. This chain's CDR3 is CASSQAVAGATGNEQFF. The CDR3 coding sequence is TGCGCCAGCAGCCAGGCCGTAGCGGGAGCTACTGGCAATGAGCAGTTCTTC.

The chain is built from TRBV4-1 and TRBJ2-1; D remains ambiguous. This CDR3 spans 13 amino acids. Looked up from germline, CDR1 is MGHRA and CDR2 is YSYEKL. V lost 3 bases and J 7 bases, leaving 10 bases between the germline ends. Here the CDR3 reads CASSHAYGNEQFF. The CDR3 nucleotides read TGCGCCAGCAGCCACGCCTATGGGAATGAGCAGTTCTTC.

This clonotype turned up a few times. V usage is TRBV7-9 and J usage is TRBJ2-5; 7 nucleotides agree with TRBD1. Germline V gene sequence: CDR1 SEHNR, CDR2 FQNEAQ (reference sequence). This CDR3 region has 13 residues. Trimming at V came to 5 bases and at J to 7 bases, leaving 7 bases not matched to a gene. The CDR3 bases are TGTGCCAGCAGCGTGACAGGGCCAGGGACCCAGTACTTC. Protein product: CASSVTGPGTQYF.

This clonotype showed up just a few times. The V gene is TRBV9, the J gene TRBJ1-1; no firm D call. The CDR3 consists of 14 residues. CDR1 SGDLS and CDR2 YYNGEE come from the germline V gene. Trimming cost V 0 bases and J 5 bases, with 11 bases left between them. CDR3 loop: CASSVGGRGTEAFF. CDR3 bases: TGTGCCAGCAGCGTAGGTGGCAGAGGGACTGAAGCTTTCTTT.

This clonotype was seen ten or more times. The genes are TRBV12-3 or TRBV12-4 and TRBJ1-1; tentatively, D is TRBD1 (6 bases). The CDR3 sequence is 14 residues long. V lost 6 bases to trimming and J lost 1 base, with 12 bases between them. The CDR3 region is CASSGGAANTEAFF. Here the CDR3 DNA reads TGTGCCAGCAGCGGGGGGGCAGCGAACACTGAAGCTTTCTTT.

V is TRBV7-3 and J is TRBJ1-2; TRBD1 matches at 7 bases. The J segment lost 4 bases and the V segment lost 6 bases, leaving 14 bases of the junction unmatched. The CDR3 runs 16 residues. The V gene's germline CDR1 is SGHTA and CDR2 FQGTGA. CDR3: CASSLGGTDDPYGYTF. The CDR3 DNA reads as TGTGCCAGCAGTCTGGGAGGGACAGACGATCCCTATGGCTACACCTTC.

There are a few counts of this clonotype. CDR3 DNA sequence: TGTGCCACCAGCAGAGATAAGGGCGTCCAGTACTTC. Translation gives CATSRDKGVQYF. The genes are TRBV15 and TRBJ2-5; D is undetermined. The V end lost 0 bases, the J end lost 10 bases, and 9 bases lay between the germline ends. The CDR3 is 12 residues long. The V gene's germline CDR1 is LNHNV and CDR2 YYDKDF (reference sequence).

J is TRBJ2-1 and V is TRBV7-9; D possibly uses TRBD1 or TRBD2 (5 bases each). CDR3 length: 14 residues. V was cut by 3 bases and J by 7 bases, with 13 bases left in between. Looked up from germline, CDR1 is SEHNR and CDR2 is FQNEAQ (reference sequence). The CDR3 DNA reads as TGTGCCAGCAGCTTTGGGACGAAGAAAAATGAGCAGTTCTTC. Translated, it gives CASSFGTKKNEQFF.

This clonotype was seen a handful of times. The chain carries TRBV5-1 and TRBJ1-4; possible D gene TRBD1, 6 bases. Germline V gene sequence: CDR1 SGHRS, CDR2 YFSETQ. There are 17 residues in the CDR3. Deletions cut 0 bases from V and 4 bases from J, with 16 bases between. CDR3 loop: CASSLGPLQGFNEKLFF. CDR3 nucleotide sequence: TGCGCCAGCAGCTTGGGGCCCCTACAGGGATTTAATGAAAAACTGTTTTTT.

This rearrangement joins TRBV5-4 to TRBJ2-1; D ambiguous. The CDR3 is 15 residues long. Between the trimmed V and J ends, which lost 0 bases and 3 bases, there was a span of 10 bases. Per germline, CDR1 SGHNT and CDR2 YYREEE (reference sequence). This chain's CDR3 is CASSLAWRSYNEQFF. CDR3 sequence (DNA): TGTGCCAGCAGCTTGGCGTGGAGAAGCTACAATGAGCAGTTCTTC.

A few counts support this clonotype. The CDR3 DNA reads TGTGCCAGCAGCCCACCGGGACAGGGGCTTTATACGCAGTATTTT. This encodes CASSPPGQGLYTQYF. This chain connects TRBV5-5 to TRBJ2-3; 10 nucleotides match TRBD1. Germline V lookup: CDR1 SGHKS, CDR2 YYEKEE (reference sequence). Trimming took 4 bases from V and 7 from J; bases not matched to a gene: 9. This CDR3 comprises 15 residues.

The V and J genes are TRBV5-1 and TRBJ1-6, with 7 bases that match TRBD1. Looked up from germline, CDR1 is SGHRS and CDR2 is YFSETQ. Trimming removed 4 bases from V and 6 bases from J; junction bases left unmatched: 4. This CDR3 region has 14 residues. CDR3 protein: CASSVGQSNSPLHF. The CDR3 DNA sequence: TGCGCCAGCAGCGTGGGACAGAGTAATTCACCCCTCCACTTT. The entire variable domain, with the rest obtained from reference TRBV5-1 and TRBJ1-6, is as follows: KAGVTQTPRYLIKTRGQQVTLSCSPISGHRSVSWYQQTPGQGLQFLFEYFSETQRNKGNFPGRFSGRQFSNSRSEMNVSTLELGDSALYLCASSVGQSNSPLHFGNGTRLTVT.

The chain links TRBV2 to TRBJ1-6; unclear D gene. V was pared by 7 bases and J by 10 bases, with 14 bases between. CDR1 is SNHLY and CDR2 is FYNNEI in the germline V gene. The CDR3 consists of 13 residues. The CDR3 loop reads CASILDIKSPLHF. DNA of the CDR3: TGTGCCAGCATCCTGGATATAAAATCACCCCTCCACTTT.

This clonotype was recorded a few times. The chain employs TRBV19 and TRBJ2-2; 9 positions match TRBD1. Germline CDR1 reads LNHDA; CDR2 reads SQIVND (reference sequence). The CDR3 totals 14 residues. The junction had 4 bases not matched to a gene; V was cut back by 7 bases and J by 4 bases. The chain's CDR3 is CASIGTGSTGELFF. The CDR3 nucleotides are TGTGCCAGTATAGGGACAGGGTCCACCGGGGAGCTGTTTTTT.

This clonotype has a handful of counts. The junction does not match germline at one end; this may be a read error. The gene calls are TRBV20-1 and TRBJ2-3, with a tentative D call TRBD2 (5 bases). Germline V gene lookup returns CDR1 DFQATT and CDR2 SNEGSKA (reference sequence). The CDR3 has 12 amino acids. CDR3 in amino acids: CSARGWESTQYF. In nucleotides, the CDR3 is TGCAGTGCGAGAGGGTGGGAGAGTACGCAGTATTTT.

This clonotype was counted only a few times. This chain connects TRBV7-2 to TRBJ2-3, with D perhaps TRBD1 (5 bases). CDR1 and CDR2 (germline): SGHTA, FQGNSA. The V end lost 5 bases, the J end lost 3 bases, and 15 bases lay between the germline ends. This CDR3 is built from 15 residues. The DNA for the CDR3 is TGTGCCAGCAGCCCCCTCGGAAGGGGAACAGATACGCAGTATTTT. Its translation: CASSPLGRGTDTQYF.

The gene calls are TRBV29-1 and TRBJ2-7, with D perhaps being TRBD1 or TRBD2 (5 bases each). V lost 3 bases and J 4 bases, leaving 10 bases between the germline ends. CDR1 and CDR2 from the germline V gene are SQVTM and ANQGSEA. The CDR3 covers 12 residues. The DNA of the CDR3 is TGCAGCGTTGACCCAGGGACGTACGAGCAGTACTTC. This sequence encodes CSVDPGTYEQYF.

The sample holds many counts of this clonotype. V gene TRBV6-6 combines with J gene TRBJ2-1; either TRBD1 or TRBD2 may fit D (6 bases each). V was pared by 5 bases and J by 0 bases, with 11 bases between. The germline CDR1 and CDR2 sequences are MNHNY and SVGAGI (reference sequence). The CDR3 is 15 amino acids. The CDR3 region is CASSEQGGSYNEQFF. The DNA of the CDR3 is TGTGCCAGCAGTGAACAGGGAGGCTCCTACAATGAGCAGTTCTTC.

The table lists this clonotype with many counts. The gene calls are TRBV2 and TRBJ1-4; no firm D call. Trimming stripped 6 bases from V and 5 bases from J, with 7 bases between. Per the germline V gene, CDR1 is SNHLY and CDR2 is FYNNEI. The CDR3 contains 12 residues. CDR3 in DNA: TGTGCCAGCAGGGCTTTGAATGAAAAACTGTTTTTT. Protein sequence: CASRALNEKLFF.

This clonotype was seen a few times. The rearrangement links TRBV2 to TRBJ2-7; 7 bases are a match to TRBD1. CDR3 length equals 15 residues. With 6 bases clipped from V and 5 bases from J, the junction kept 13 bases outside the gene matches. In germline, CDR1 is SNHLY, CDR2 FYNNEI. As DNA, the CDR3 is TGTGCCAGCAGCACTGACAGGGCCTCGGCCCACGAGCAGTACTTC. Translated, it gives CASSTDRASAHEQYF.

The genes are TRBV7-6 and TRBJ2-1, with 9 bases matching TRBD2. CDR1 and CDR2 (germline): SGHVS, FNYEAQ. Trimming removed 5 bases from V and 2 bases from J; junction bases left unmatched: 4. CDR3 length equals 15 residues. The CDR3 DNA reads as TGTGCCAGCAGCAACCTAGCGGGGACCTACAATGAGCAGTTCTTC. Residues: CASSNLAGTYNEQFF.